This T cell receptor (beta chain) was identified during a study of CD8+ T cells in alopecia areata. Turning to the study itself: Oral tofacitinib, 5 to 10 mg twice daily, was given in an open-label trial.

Note on this clone: The junction differs from germline at one of its ends, possibly a read error.

CDR1 and CDR2 from the germline V gene are LGHNA and YNFKEQ. This CDR3 spans 12 amino acids. cDNA prepared by RNA extraction and subsequent reverse transcription served as the template for sequencing. Sequenced by immunoSEQ multiplex PCR; TCRdb stores in-frame clones only, minus some. The repertoire has 150,000 or so clones, around 50% of them found once; the top ten carry roughly 7.5%. Peripheral blood and lesional scalp punch biopsies came from alopecia areata patients. V is TRBV4-2 and J is TRBJ2-4; possible D gene TRBD2, 6 bases. This sequence originates from a human donor with alopecia areata. The sample consisted of CD4+ T cells sorted from blood. CDR3 DNA: TGTGCCAGCAGCCAGCCGGCGGGGCGGCTTAAATTC. This gives the protein CASSQPAGRLKF.